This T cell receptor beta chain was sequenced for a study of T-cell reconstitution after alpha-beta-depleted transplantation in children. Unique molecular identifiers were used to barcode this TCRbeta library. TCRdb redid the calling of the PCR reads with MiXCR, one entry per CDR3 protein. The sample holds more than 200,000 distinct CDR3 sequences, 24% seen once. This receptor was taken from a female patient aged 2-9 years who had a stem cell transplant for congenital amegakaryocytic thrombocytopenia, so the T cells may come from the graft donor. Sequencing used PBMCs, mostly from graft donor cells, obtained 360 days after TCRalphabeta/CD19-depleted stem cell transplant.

CDR3 protein: CASRSGPLKPQHF. As DNA, the CDR3 is TGTGCCAGCAGATCGGGACCCCTTAAGCCCCAGCATTTT. The chain recombines TRBV12-3 or TRBV12-4 with TRBJ1-5, with D maybe TRBD1 (5 bases). Trimming left V 6 bases short and J 8 bases short, with 14 bases between. The CDR3 has 13 amino acids.